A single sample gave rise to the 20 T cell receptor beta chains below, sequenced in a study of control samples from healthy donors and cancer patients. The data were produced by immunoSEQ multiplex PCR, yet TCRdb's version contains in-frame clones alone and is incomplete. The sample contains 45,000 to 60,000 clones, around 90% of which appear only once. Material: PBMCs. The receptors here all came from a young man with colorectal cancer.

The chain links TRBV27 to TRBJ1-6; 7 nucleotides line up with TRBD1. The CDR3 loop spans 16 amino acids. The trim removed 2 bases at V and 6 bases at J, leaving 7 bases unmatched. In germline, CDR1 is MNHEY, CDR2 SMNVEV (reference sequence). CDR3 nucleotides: TGTGCCAGCAGTTTAGTGGAGGGGGCACGTAATTCACCCCTCCACTTT. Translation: CASSLVEGARNSPLHF.

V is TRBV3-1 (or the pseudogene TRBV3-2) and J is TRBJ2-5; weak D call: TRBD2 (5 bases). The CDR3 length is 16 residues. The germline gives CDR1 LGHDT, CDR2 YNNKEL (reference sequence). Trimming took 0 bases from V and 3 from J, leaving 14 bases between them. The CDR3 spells CASSQDVLAGEETQYF. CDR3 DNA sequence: TGTGCCAGCAGCCAAGATGTGCTAGCAGGAGAAGAGACCCAGTACTTC.

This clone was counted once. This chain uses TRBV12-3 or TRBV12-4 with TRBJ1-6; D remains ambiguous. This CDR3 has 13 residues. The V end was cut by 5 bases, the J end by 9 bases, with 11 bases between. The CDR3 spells CASSPIPRSPLHF. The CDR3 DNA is TGTGCCAGCAGTCCCATTCCCCGTTCACCCCTCCACTTT.

The CDR3 DNA reads TGTGCCAGCAGCTTAACAGTGAACACTGAAGCTTTCTTT. It is translated as CASSLTVNTEAFF. The chain carries TRBV7-2 and TRBJ1-1, with no clear D. The germline CDR1 and CDR2 sequences are SGHTA and FQGNSA. V lost 2 bases and J lost 0, with 4 bases in between. CDR3 length equals 13 residues.

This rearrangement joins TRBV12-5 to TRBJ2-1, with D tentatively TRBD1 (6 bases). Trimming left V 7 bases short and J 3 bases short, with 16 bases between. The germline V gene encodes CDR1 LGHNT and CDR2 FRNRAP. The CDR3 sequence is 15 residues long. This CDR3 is CASADPGHFYNEQFF. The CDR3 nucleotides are TGTGCTAGTGCCGACCCGGGACATTTCTACAATGAGCAGTTCTTC.

The CDR3 nucleotides are TGTGCCAGCAGACCTGCAGGGGACTCTGGAAACACCATATATTTT. This codes for CASRPAGDSGNTIYF. The chain has TRBV11-2 and TRBJ1-3; D perhaps matches TRBD1 (6 bases). The CDR3 length is 15 residues. From germline, CDR1 is SGHAT and CDR2 FQNNGV. The V and J ends lost 6 bases and 0 bases respectively, with 12 bases between them.

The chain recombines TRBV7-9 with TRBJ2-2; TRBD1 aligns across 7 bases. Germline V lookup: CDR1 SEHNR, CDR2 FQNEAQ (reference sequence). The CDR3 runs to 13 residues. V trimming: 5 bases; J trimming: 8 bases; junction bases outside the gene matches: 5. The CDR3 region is CASSLDRVGELFF. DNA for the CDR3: TGTGCCAGCAGCCTAGACAGGGTTGGGGAGCTGTTTTTT.

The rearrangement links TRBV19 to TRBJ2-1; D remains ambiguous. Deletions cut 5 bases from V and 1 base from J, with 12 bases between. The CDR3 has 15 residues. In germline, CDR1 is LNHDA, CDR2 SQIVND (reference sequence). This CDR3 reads CASSFRTGSYNEQFF. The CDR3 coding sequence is TGTGCCAGTAGTTTTCGGACGGGTTCCTACAATGAGCAGTTCTTC.

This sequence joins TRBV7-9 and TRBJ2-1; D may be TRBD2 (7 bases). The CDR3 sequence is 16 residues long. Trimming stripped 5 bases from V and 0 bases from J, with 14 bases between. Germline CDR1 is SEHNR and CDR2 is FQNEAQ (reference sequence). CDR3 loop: CASSARGGSSYNEQFF. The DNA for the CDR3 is TGTGCCAGCAGCGCCAGGGGCGGGAGCTCCTACAATGAGCAGTTCTTC.

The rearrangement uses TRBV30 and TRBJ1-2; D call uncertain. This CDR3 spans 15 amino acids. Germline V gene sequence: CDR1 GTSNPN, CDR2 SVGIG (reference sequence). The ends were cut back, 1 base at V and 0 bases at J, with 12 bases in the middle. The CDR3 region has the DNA TGTGCCTGGAGTGAACCCCAGCTATCTAACTATGGCTACACCTTC. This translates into CAWSEPQLSNYGYTF.

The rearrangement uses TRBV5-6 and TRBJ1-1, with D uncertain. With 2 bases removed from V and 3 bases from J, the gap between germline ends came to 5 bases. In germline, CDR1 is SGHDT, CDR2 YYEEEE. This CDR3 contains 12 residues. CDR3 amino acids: CASSFGDTEAFF. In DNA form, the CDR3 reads TGTGCCAGCAGCTTCGGTGACACTGAAGCTTTCTTT.

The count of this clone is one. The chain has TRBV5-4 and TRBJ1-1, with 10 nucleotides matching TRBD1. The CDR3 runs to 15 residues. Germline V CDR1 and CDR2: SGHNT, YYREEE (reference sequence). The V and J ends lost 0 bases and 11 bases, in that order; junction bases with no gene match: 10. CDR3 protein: CASSLEGDRGKRAFF. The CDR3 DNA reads TGTGCCAGCAGCTTGGAGGGGGACAGGGGAAAAAGGGCTTTCTTT.

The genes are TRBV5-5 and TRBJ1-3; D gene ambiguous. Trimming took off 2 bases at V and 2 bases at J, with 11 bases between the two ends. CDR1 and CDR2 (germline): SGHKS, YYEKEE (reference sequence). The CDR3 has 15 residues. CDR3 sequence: CASSFSGTPGNTIYF. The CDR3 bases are TGTGCCAGCAGCTTCAGCGGTACCCCTGGAAACACCATATATTTT.

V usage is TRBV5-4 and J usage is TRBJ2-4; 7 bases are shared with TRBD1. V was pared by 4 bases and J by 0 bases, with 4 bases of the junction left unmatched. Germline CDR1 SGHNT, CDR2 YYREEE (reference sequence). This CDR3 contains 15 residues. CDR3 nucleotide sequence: TGTGCCAGCAGCGTCACAGGGGTAGCCAAAAACATTCAGTACTTC. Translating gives CASSVTGVAKNIQYF.

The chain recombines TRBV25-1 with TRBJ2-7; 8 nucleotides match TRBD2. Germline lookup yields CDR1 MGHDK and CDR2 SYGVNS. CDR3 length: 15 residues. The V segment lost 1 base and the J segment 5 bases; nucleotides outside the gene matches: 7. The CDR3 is CASSELVGGGDEQYF. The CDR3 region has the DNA TGTGCCAGCAGTGAATTGGTCGGGGGGGGCGACGAGCAGTACTTC.

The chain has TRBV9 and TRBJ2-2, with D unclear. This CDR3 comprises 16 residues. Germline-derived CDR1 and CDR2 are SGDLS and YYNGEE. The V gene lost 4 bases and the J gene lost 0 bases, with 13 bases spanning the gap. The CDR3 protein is CASSPRHFANTGELFF. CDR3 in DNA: TGTGCCAGCAGCCCCCGACACTTCGCGAACACCGGGGAGCTGTTTTTT.

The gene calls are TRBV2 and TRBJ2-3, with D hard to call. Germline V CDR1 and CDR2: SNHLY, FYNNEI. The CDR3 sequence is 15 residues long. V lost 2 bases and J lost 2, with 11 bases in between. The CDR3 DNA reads TGTGCCAGCAGTGAAAGGACGGCTACCACAGATACGCAGTATTTT. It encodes CASSERTATTDTQYF. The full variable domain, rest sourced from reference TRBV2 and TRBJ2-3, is EPEVTQTPSHQVTQMGQEVILRCVPISNHLYFYWYRQILGQKVEFLVSFYNNEISEKSEIFDDQFSVERPDGSNFTLKIRSTKLEDSAMYFCASSERTATTDTQYFGPGTRLTVL.

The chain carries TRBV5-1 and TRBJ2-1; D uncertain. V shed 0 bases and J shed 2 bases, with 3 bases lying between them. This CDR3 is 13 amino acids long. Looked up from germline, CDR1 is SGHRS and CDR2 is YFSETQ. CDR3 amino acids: CASSLGPYNEQFF. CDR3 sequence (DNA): TGCGCCAGCAGCTTGGGCCCCTACAATGAGCAGTTCTTC.

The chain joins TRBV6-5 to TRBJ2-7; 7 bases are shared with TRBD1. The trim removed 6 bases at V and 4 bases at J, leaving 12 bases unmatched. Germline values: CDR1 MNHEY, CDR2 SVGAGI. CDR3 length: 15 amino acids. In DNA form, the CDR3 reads TGTGCCAGCAGCCGAGACTACACAGGGGTATACGAGCAGTACTTC. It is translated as CASSRDYTGVYEQYF.

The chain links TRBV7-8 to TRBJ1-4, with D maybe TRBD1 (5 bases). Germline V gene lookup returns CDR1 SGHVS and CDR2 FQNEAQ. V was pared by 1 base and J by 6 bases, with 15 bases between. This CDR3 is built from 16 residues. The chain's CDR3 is CASSLVGGGGDEKLFF. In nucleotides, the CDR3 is TGTGCCAGCAGCTTAGTAGGTGGGGGAGGCGATGAAAAACTGTTTTTT.